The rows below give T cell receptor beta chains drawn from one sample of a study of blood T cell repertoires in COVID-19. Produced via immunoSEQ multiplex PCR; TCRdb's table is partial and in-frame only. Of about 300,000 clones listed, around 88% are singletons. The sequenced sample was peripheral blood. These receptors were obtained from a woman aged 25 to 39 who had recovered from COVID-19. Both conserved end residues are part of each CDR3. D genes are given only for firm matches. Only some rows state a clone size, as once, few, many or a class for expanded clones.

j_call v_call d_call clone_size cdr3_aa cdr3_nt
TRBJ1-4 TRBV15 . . CATSRAGAEKLFF TGTGCCACCAGCAGAGCAGGGGCTGAAAAACTGTTTTTT
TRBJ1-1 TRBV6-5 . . CASQTPAEAFF TGTGCCAGCCAGACACCCGCTGAAGCTTTCTTT
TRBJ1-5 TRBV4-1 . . CASSPSPPGFVQPQHF TGCGCCAGCAGCCCCTCCCCCCCAGGGTTCGTCCAGCCCCAGCATTTT
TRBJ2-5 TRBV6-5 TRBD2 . CASSYSSRLAGTQYF TGTGCCAGCAGTTACTCGAGCCGCCTAGCGGGGACCCAGTACTTC
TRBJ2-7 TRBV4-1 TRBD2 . CASSQEEIAGDLRNEQYF TGCGCCAGCAGCCAAGAAGAAATAGCGGGCGACCTACGGAACGAGCAGTACTTC
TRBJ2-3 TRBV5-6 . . CASSLRDKDTQYF TGTGCCAGCAGCCTCCGGGACAAAGATACGCAGTATTTT
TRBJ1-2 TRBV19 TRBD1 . CASSAGTADWGYTF TGTGCCAGTAGTGCCGGGACAGCGGATTGGGGCTACACCTTC
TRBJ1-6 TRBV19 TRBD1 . CASSWDRASNSPLHF TGTGCCAGTAGTTGGGACAGGGCGTCTAATTCACCCCTCCACTTT
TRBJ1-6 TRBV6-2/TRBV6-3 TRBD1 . CASSQPGQGTSPLHF TGTGCCAGCAGTCAGCCGGGACAGGGGACTTCACCCCTCCACTTT
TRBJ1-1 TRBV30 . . CAWSPTGALNTEAFF TGTGCCTGGAGCCCGACAGGCGCTCTGAACACTGAAGCTTTCTTT
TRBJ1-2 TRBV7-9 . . CASSSQVVYGYTF TGTGCCAGCAGCTCTCAGGTCGTCTATGGCTACACCTTC
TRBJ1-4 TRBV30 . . CAWSDSPTNEKLFF TGTGCCTGGAGTGACAGCCCAACTAATGAAAAACTGTTTTTT
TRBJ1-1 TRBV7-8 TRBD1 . CASSLNRAGGYTEAFF TGTGCCAGCAGCTTAAATCGGGCAGGGGGCTACACTGAAGCTTTCTTT
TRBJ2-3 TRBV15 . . CATSPIRADTQYF TGTGCCACCAGTCCGATCAGGGCAGATACGCAGTATTTT
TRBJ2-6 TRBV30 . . CAWSYTGLANVLTF TGTGCCTGGAGTTATACAGGGTTGGCCAACGTCCTGACTTTC
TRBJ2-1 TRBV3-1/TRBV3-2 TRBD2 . CASRGSGGWNEQFF TGTGCCAGCAGAGGTAGCGGGGGTTGGAATGAGCAGTTCTTC
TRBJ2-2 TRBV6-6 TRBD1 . CASGQGQGTGELFF TGTGCCAGCGGCCAGGGACAGGGAACCGGGGAGCTGTTTTTT
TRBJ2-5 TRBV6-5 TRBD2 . CASSYVGSGVETQYF TGTGCCAGCAGTTACGTCGGTAGCGGGGTGGAGACCCAGTACTTC
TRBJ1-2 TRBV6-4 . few CASSANDVSGDGYTF TGTGCCAGCAGCGCAAATGACGTGTCCGGGGATGGCTACACCTTC
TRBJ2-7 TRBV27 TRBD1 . CASSVGGSSTYEQYF TGTGCCAGCTCAGTAGGGGGCTCCTCTACCTACGAGCAGTACTTC
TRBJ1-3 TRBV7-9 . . CASSPPGNTIYF TGTGCCAGCAGCCCCCCGGGAAACACCATATATTTT
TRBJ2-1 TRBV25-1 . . CASSSGEQFF TGTGCCAGCAGTTCCGGTGAGCAGTTCTTC
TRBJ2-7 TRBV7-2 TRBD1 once CASRDRGVNEQYF TGTGCCAGCAGGGACAGGGGAGTTAACGAGCAGTACTTC
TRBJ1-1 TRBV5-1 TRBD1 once CASSFSRPGQGARAFF TGCGCCAGCAGCTTCTCCCGACCAGGACAGGGGGCGCGAGCTTTCTTT
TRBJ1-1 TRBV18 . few CASSPGRMNTEAFF TGTGCCAGCTCACCGGGGCGGATGAACACTGAAGCTTTCTTT
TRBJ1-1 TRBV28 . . CASSSPATGANTEAFF TGTGCCAGCAGTTCACCAGCGACAGGCGCGAACACTGAAGCTTTCTTT
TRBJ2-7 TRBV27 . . CASSVERGYEQYF TGTGCCAGCAGCGTGGAAAGGGGCTACGAGCAGTACTTC